This T cell receptor (beta chain) stems from a study of Ad26.COV2.S vaccination and SARS-CoV-2 variants. Note on this clone: Its antigen is not identified.

Sequencing used immunoSEQ multiplex PCR; TCRdb keeps in-frame clones, though not all of them. Of fewer than 400,000 clones in the sample, more than 85% were seen once. The CDR3 sequence is 11 residues long. Germline loops: CDR1 SNHLY, CDR2 FYNNEI. Trimming cost V 9 bases and J 1 base, with 6 bases left between them. Treatment noted: roughly 20 received Ad26.COV2.S at low or high dose, single or two shots; five or six received placebo; per-sample allocation not given. Sampling occurred on day 63 after the first vaccine or placebo injection. The donor was a Boston adult aged 18-55 years. Wuhan-strain SARS-CoV-2 spike was expressed by the Ad26 vector that made up the vaccine. The study's findings and limits: An underestimation of total T cell responses may have resulted from the TCR breadth and depth analyses.

The sequence was obtained from a person aged 18-60 years who received the Ad26.COV2.S COVID-19 vaccine or a placebo. This specimen consisted of peripheral blood, obtained in a trial of Ad26.COV2.S vaccine versus placebo. This chain joins TRBV2 and TRBJ1-1, with unresolved D. CDR3 in DNA: TGTGCCAGGCGACAGAACACTGAAGCTTTCTTT. Amino acids: CARRQNTEAFF.